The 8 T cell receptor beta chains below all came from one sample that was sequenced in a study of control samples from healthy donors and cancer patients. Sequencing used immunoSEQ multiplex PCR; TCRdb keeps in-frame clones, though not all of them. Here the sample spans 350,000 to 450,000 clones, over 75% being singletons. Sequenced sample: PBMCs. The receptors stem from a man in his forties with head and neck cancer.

Here the CDR3 reads CASSWWNEQFF. CDR3 coding DNA: TGTGCCAGCAGTTGGTGGAATGAGCAGTTCTTC. The J gene is TRBJ2-1, the V gene TRBV6-2 or TRBV6-3, with D unresolved. This CDR3 is 11 amino acids long. The germline V and J ends were trimmed by 4 bases and 7 bases, with 5 bases remaining between them. Germline V gene lookup returns CDR1 MNHEY and CDR2 SVGEGT.

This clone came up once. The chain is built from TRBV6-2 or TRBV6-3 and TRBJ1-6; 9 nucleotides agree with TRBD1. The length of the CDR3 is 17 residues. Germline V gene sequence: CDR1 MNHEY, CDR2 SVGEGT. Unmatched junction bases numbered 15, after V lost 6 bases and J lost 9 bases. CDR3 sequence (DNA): TGTGCCAGCAGCCTGTGGGGACAGGGATCCACTAGTTCACCCCTCCACTTT. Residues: CASSLWGQGSTSSPLHF.

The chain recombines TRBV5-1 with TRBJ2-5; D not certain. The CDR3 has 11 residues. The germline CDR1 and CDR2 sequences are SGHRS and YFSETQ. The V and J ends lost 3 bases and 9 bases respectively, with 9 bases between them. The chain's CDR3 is CASSWAGAQYF. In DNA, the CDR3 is TGCGCCAGCAGCTGGGCAGGTGCCCAGTACTTC.

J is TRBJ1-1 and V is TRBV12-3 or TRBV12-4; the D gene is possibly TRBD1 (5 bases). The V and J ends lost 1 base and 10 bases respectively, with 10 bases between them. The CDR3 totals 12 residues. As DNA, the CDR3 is TGTGCCAGCAGTTTAGGGGGCAGAGGAGCTTTCTTT. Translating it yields CASSLGGRGAFF.

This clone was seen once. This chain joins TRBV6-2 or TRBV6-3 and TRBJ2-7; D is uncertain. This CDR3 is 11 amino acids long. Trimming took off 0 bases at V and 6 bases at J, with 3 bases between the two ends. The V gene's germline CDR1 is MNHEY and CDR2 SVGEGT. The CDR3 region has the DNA TGTGCCAGCAGTTACTCGACCGAGCAGTACTTC. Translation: CASSYSTEQYF.

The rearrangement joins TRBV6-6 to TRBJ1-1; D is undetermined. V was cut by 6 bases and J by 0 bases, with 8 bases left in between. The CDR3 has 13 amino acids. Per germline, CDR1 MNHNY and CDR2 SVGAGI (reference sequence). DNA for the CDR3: TGTGCCAGCAGATACAGAATGAACACTGAAGCTTTCTTT. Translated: CASRYRMNTEAFF.

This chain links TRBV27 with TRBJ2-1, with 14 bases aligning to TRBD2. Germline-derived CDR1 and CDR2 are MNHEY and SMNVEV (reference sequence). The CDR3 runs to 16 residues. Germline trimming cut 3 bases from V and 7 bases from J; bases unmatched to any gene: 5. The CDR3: CASSLTSGRAGNEQFF. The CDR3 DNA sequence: TGTGCCAGCAGTTTGACTAGCGGGAGGGCGGGTAATGAGCAGTTCTTC.

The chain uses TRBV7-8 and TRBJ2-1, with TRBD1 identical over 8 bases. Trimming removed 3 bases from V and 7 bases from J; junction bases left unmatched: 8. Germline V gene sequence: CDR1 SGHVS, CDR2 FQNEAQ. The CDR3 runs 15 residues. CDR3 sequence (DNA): TGTGCCAGCAGCTTCTTAGGACAGGGACGGAATGAGCAGTTCTTC. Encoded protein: CASSFLGQGRNEQFF.